The source of this T cell receptor (beta chain) is a study of blood T cell repertoires in COVID-19 (TCRdb year 2020). For context, the study as a whole: Samples covering the acute and convalescent phases of COVID-19 were provided by collaborators in the United States, Italy and Spain. The prospective study material was composed of cDNA or gDNA derived from T cells, B-cell-depleted T cells, or PBMCs. Subjects who had been exposed to COVID-19, were actively infected with it, or had recovered from it provided the deeply sampled blood TCRbeta repertoires that made up the dataset. The repertoires were released in a freely available public database meant as a resource for research on the immune response to SARS-CoV-2. The samples were drawn from the first 160 participants of the ongoing ImmuneRACE study and from 950 to 1,500 subjects provided by 6 global collaborators. The sample metadata nearly always contained a de-identified subject ID, COVID-19 status, age in years and sex. HLA class I and class II types, where available, came from metadata supplied by the sample provider rather than from assay-based typing. Overall study results and their limits: How much clinical and demographic metadata was included differed by source and by participant, and the metadata was provided uncurated.

TCRbeta CDR3 regions were amplified from genomic DNA by means of the immunoSEQ Assay, a bias-controlled multiplex PCR. As for how the authors treated the data: The number of nucleated cells in each sample was estimated from the amplification of reference gene primers within the assay. Sequence reads were collapsed and filtered to measure the absolute abundance of every unique TCRbeta CDR3 rearrangement. Productive Simpson clonality was computed per sample as the square root of Simpson's diversity index over productive rearrangements. TCRdb provides this immuneACCESS table in a form limited to in-frame rearrangements. Some clones are lacking; in checked studies, under half of them reflect an unresolved V gene, and why the rest are absent is not known. The V and J calls and the clone size are those of that table, but D and trimming were determined from the DNA. This sample has 50,000 to 65,000 clones in its table, and roughly 82% of those were observed once. The ten largest clonotypes hold around 22% of the sample.

Whole blood was collected in K2EDTA tubes by collaborating institutions according to the institutions' own protocols. Collaborator samples were shipped for TCRbeta analysis as frozen whole blood, isolated PBMCs, or DNA extracted from either sample type. The CDR1 and CDR2 encoded by the germline V gene are SGHRS and YFSETQ. Trimming accounts for 8 bases at V and 5 bases at J, while the number of junction bases matched to no gene is 16. Taken from cysteine to phenylalanine, the CDR3 has 16 residues. Here the CDR3 DNA is all that survives: 48 bases in frame from base 1. With regard to this clone: Its antigen remains unidentified. One base away there is no much larger clone; base qualities are not given.

Here the chain combines TRBV5-1 and TRBJ2-1, with TRBD2 matching 7 junction bases. The specimen was peripheral blood. The clonotype comes from a woman aged 55-69 years with acute or convalescent COVID-19. The CDR3 protein: CASWPGGLGSNNEQFF. In nucleotides, the sequence is TGCGCCAGTTGGCCCGGTGGACTAGGTTCGAACAATGAGCAGTTCTTC.